This T cell receptor (beta chain) was sequenced for a study of T cell changes during pregnancy in multiple sclerosis. This clone was detected a few times. This table comes from immunoSEQ multiplex PCR, and its TCRdb copy is limited to in-frame clones, with some not included. The sample lists over 85,000 clones; around 90% were seen once. Germline CDR1 and CDR2: MDHEN and SYDVKM. The CDR3 sequence is 12 residues long. With V trimmed by 8 bases and J by 6 bases, 3 bases remained unmatched. This chain links TRBV28 with TRBJ2-2, with 7 bases lining up with TRBD1. The TCR originated in a female donor in good health, enrolled as a control in a pregnancy study. The sequenced sample was peripheral blood, obtained in the first trimester of pregnancy. CDR3 sequence (DNA): TGTGCCAGCCACAGGGGTGCCGGGGAGCTGTTTTTT. Translated: CASHRGAGELFF.